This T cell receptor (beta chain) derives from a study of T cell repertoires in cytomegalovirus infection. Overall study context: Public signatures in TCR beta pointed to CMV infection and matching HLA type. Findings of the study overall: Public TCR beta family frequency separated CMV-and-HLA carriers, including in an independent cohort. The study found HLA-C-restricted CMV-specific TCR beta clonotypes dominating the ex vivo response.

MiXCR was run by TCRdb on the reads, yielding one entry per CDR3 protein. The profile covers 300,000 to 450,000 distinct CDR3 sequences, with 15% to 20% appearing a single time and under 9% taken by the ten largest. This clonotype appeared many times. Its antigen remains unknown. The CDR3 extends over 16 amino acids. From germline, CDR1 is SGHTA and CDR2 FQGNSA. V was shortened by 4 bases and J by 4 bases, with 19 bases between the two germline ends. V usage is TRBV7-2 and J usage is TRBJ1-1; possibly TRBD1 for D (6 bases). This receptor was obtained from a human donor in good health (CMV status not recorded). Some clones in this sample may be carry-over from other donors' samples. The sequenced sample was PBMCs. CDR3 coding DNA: TGTGCCAGCAGCTCTAGACAGGTTCCAGGCCCCACTGAAGCTTTCTTT. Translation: CASSSRQVPGPTEAFF.